The T cell receptor beta chain described here comes from a study of cytomegalovirus exposure and HLA in healthy donors. This clone was observed once. Its antigen is as yet unknown. This CDR3 is 14 amino acids long. With 10 bases removed from V and 4 bases from J, the gap between germline ends came to 19 bases. CDR1 SGHTA and CDR2 FQGNSA come from the germline V gene. Measured with immunoSEQ multiplex PCR; TCRdb has only the in-frame clones, and not every one. Among 80,000 to 100,000 clones listed, over 75% were seen once. The donors were part of the validation cohort, which consisted of more than 90 subjects and was separate from the first cohort of 666 subjects. The study's findings and limits: The study put some 150 TCR beta chains on its list as cytomegalovirus-associated. As confirmed in vitro, a few CMV-associated chains were specific for CMV antigens.

The TCR sequence derives from a man aged 18 to 29 in good health and CMV-seropositive. J is TRBJ2-5 and V is TRBV7-2; D call uncertain. Material for sequencing was PBMCs. The CDR3 DNA reads TGTGCCACGAGCCCCGTTACGGGTTCAGAGACCCAGTACTTC. The encoded protein is CATSPVTGSETQYF.